This TCR beta chain is from a study of blood T cell repertoires in COVID-19. Study-wide context: The study drew acute and convalescent COVID-19 samples from the United States, Italy and Spain.

In the source study's methods: Reference gene primers were amplified, and this amplification served to estimate nucleated cell counts. TCRdb's table, derived via immunoSEQ multiplex PCR, lists solely in-frame clones and lacks some. V, J and clone size are taken as reported in that table, and D and trimming were inferred from the DNA itself. The sample carries 95,000 to 150,000 clones, around 64% recorded once. Trimming cost V 4 bases and J 8 bases; bases outside gene matches: 5. The CDR3 has 13 amino acids. Germline CDR1 reads SEHNR; CDR2 reads FQNEAQ (reference sequence). What was sequenced was peripheral blood. The source is a human donor with acute or convalescent COVID-19. The donor label of this sample is uncertain. The V call is TRBV7-9, the J call TRBJ1-2, with 9 bases lining up with TRBD1. In DNA form, the CDR3 reads TGTGCCAGCAGCTCCTGGACAGGGGAAGGCTACACCTTC. It is translated as CASSSWTGEGYTF.